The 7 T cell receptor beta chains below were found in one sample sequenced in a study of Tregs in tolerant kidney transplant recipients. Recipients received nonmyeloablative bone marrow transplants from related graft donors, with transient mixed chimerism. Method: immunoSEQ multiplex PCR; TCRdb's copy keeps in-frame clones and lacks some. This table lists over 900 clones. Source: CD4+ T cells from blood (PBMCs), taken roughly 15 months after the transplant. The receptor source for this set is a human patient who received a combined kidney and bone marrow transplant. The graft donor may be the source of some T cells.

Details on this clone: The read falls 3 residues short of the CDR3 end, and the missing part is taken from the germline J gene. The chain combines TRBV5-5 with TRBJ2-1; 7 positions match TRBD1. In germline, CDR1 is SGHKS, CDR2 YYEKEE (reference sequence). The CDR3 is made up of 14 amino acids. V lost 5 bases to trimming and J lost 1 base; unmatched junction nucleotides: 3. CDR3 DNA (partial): TGTGCCAGCAGACCGGGACAGTCCTACAATGAG. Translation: CASRPGQSYNE. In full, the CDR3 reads CASRPGQSYNEQFF.

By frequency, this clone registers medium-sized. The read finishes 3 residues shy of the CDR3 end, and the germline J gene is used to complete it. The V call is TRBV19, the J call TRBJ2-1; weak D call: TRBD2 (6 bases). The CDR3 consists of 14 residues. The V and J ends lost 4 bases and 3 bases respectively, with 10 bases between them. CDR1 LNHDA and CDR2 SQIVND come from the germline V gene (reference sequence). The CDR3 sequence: CASSTVSGYNEQFF. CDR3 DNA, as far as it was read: TGTGCCAGTAGTACGGTTAGCGGCTACAATGAG.

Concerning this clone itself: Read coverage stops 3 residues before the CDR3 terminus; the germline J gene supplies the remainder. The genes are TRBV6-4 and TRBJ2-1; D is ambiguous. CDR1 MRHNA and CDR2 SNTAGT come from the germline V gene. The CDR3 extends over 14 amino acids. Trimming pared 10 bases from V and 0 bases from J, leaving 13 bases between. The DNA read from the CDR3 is TGTGCCACCACGAGCGTTCCCTCCTACAATGAG. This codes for CATTSVPSYNE. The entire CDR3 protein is CATTSVPSYNEQFF.

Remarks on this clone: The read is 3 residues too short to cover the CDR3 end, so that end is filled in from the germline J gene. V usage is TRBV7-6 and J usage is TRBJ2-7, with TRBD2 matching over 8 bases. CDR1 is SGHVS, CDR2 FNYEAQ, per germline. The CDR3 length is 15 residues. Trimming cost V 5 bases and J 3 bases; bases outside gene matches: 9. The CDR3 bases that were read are TGTGCCAGCAGCAGGGCCGGGGGGGCGAGCTACGAG. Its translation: CASSRAGGASYE. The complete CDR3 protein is CASSRAGGASYEQYF.

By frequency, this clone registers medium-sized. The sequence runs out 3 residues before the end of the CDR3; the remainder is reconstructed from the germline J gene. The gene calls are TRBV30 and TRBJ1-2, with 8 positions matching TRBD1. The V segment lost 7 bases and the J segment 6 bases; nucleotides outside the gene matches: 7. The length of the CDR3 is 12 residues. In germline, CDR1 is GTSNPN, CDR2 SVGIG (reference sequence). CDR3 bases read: TGTGCCTCAGACAGGGGTATCGATGGC. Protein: CASDRGIDG. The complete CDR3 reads CASDRGIDGYTF.

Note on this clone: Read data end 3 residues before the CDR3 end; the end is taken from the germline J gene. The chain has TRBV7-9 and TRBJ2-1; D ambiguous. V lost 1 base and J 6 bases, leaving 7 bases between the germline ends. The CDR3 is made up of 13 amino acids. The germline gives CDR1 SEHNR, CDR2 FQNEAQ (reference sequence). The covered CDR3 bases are TGTGCCAGCAGCTTAGGTCCAATCAATGAG. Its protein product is CASSLGPINE. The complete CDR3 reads CASSLGPINEQFF. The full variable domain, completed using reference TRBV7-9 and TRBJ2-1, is DTGVSQNPRHKITKRGQNVTFRCDPISEHNRLYWYRQTLGQGPEFLTYFQNEAQLEKSRLLSDRFSAERPKGSFSTLEIQRTEQGDSAMYLCASSLGPINEQFFGPGTRLTVL.

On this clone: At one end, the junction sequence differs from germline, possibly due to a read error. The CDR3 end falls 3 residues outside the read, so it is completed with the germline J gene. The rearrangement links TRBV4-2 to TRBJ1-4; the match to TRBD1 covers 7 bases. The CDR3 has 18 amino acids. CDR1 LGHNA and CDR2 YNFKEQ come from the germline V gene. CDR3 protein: CASSHHRGRGTTNEKLFF. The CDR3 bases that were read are TGCGCCAGCAGCCATCACAGGGGCCGGGGTACAACTAATGAAAAA.